Sequencing of this T cell receptor beta chain was carried out in a study of Ad26.COV2.S vaccination and SARS-CoV-2 variants. Libraries were prepared by immunoSEQ multiplex PCR; TCRdb keeps only in-frame clonotypes and omits some of them. Among a few hundred thousand clones listed, around 87% were seen once. Treatment defined: about 20 received Ad26.COV2.S at low or high dose, single or two shots; about 5 received placebo; per-sample allocation not given. The samples were gathered on day 63 after the first injection of vaccine or placebo. This clone appeared a single time. The sequenced sample was peripheral blood, obtained in a trial of Ad26.COV2.S vaccine versus placebo. The TCR originated in a person aged 18-65 years who received the Ad26.COV2.S COVID-19 vaccine or a placebo.

The CDR3 protein is CAISESIPIRGTSGTRSYNEQFF. CDR3 nucleotide sequence: TGTGCCATCAGTGAGTCGATTCCTATCCGCGGGACTAGCGGGACCCGCTCCTACAATGAGCAGTTCTTC. The gene calls are TRBV10-3 and TRBJ2-1; 13 bases fit TRBD2. The junction had 17 bases not matched to a gene; V was cut back by 0 bases and J by 0 bases. The CDR3 runs 23 residues. The V gene's germline CDR1 is ENHRY and CDR2 SYGVKD.